Detailed here is one T cell receptor beta chain. The antigen is unknown. The data stem from a study of CD8+ T cells in alopecia areata. Study overall: It was oral tofacitinib, at 5 to 10 mg twice daily, that treated patients received. Tofacitinib lasted 6 to 18 months, then 6 months off drug.

Alopecia areata patients provided lesional scalp punch biopsies and peripheral blood, both collected for the study. Study-wide results and caveats: Elevated clonality characterized lesional scalp relative to normal scalp, particularly in alopecia totalis/universalis. Alphabeta T cells residing in normal skin are also sequenced in scalp samples.

It was cDNA, reverse transcribed from extracted RNA, that served as the sequencing template. Clones were read by immunoSEQ multiplex PCR, and TCRdb kept only the in-frame ones, dropping some. The table records about 15,000 clones, 60% of them present only once. V lost 3 bases, J lost 7 bases, and 16 bases lay in between. Germline V gives CDR1 LNHDA, CDR2 SQIVND (reference sequence). The CDR3 totals 14 residues. This chain uses TRBV19 with TRBJ2-7; the D gene is possibly TRBD1 (5 bases). Sequencing input: skin. This receptor was identified in a human donor with alopecia areata. DNA for the CDR3: TGTGCCAGTAGTATCCAGGGATCCCAGAGTGAGCAGTACTTC. Translated, it gives CASSIQGSQSEQYF.